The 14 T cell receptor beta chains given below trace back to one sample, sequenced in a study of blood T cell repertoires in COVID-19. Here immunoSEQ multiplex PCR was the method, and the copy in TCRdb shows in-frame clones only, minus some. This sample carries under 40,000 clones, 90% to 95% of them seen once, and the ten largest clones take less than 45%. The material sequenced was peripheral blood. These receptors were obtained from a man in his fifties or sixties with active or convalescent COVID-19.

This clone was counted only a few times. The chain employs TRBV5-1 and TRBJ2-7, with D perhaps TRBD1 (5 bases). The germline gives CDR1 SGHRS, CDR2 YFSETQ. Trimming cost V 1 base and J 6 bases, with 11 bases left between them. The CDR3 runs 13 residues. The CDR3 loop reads CASSLSQGGEQYF. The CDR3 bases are TGCGCCAGCAGCTTGTCCCAGGGCGGCGAGCAGTACTTC. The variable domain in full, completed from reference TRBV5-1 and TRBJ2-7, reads KAGVTQTPRYLIKTRGQQVTLSCSPISGHRSVSWYQQTPGQGLQFLFEYFSETQRNKGNFPGRFSGRQFSNSRSEMNVSTLELGDSALYLCASSLSQGGEQYFGPGTRLTVT.

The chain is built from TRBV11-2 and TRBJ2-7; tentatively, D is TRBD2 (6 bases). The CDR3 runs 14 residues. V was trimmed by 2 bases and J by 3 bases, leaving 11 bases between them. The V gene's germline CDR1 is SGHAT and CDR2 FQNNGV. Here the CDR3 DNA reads TGTGCCAGCAGCTTACTGCGGGGTCTCTACGAGCAGTACTTC. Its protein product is CASSLLRGLYEQYF.

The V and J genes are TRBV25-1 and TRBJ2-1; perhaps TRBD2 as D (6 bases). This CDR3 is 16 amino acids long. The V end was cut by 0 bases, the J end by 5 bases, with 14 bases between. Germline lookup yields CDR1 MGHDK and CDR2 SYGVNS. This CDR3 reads CASSEYSTSWHNEQFF. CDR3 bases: TGTGCCAGCAGTGAATACTCGACTAGTTGGCACAATGAGCAGTTCTTC. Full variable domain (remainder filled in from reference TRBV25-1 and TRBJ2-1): EADIYQTPRYLVIGTGKKITLECSQTMGHDKMYWYQQDPGMELHLIHYSYGVNSTEKGDLSSESTVSRIRTEHFPLTLESARPSHTSQYLCASSEYSTSWHNEQFFGPGTRLTVL.

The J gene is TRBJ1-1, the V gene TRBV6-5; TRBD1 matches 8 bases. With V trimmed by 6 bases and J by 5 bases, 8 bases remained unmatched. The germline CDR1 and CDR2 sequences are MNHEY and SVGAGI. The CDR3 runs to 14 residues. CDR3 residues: CASSLDRVGTEAFF. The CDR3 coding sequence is TGTGCCAGCAGCCTGGACAGGGTAGGGACTGAAGCTTTCTTT.

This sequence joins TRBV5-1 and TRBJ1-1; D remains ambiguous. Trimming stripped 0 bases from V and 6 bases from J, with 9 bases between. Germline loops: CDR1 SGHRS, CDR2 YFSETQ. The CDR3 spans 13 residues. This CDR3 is CASSLEGGPEAFF. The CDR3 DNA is TGCGCCAGCAGCTTGGAAGGAGGGCCTGAAGCTTTCTTT.

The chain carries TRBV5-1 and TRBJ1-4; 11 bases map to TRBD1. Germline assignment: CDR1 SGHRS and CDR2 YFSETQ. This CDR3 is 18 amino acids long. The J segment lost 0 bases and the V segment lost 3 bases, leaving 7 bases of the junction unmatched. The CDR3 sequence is CASSSRTGGFATNEKLFF. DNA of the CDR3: TGCGCCAGCAGCTCGAGGACAGGGGGCTTTGCAACTAATGAAAAACTGTTTTTT.

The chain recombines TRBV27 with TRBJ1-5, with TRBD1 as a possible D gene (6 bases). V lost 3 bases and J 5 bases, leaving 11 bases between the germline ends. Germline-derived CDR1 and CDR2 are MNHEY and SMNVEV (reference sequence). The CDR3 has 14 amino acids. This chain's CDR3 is CASSFGRGDQPQHF. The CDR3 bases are TGTGCCAGCAGTTTTGGCAGGGGTGATCAGCCCCAGCATTTT.

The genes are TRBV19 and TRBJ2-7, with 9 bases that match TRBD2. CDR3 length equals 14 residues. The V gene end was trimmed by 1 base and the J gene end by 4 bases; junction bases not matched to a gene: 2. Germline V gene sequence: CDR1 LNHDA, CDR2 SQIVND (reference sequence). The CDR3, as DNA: TGTGCCAGTAGTATAGCTGCGGGAGGGTACGAGCAGTACTTC. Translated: CASSIAAGGYEQYF.

This chain's CDR3 is CASSLGQGSDSPLHF. The CDR3 nucleotides are TGTGCCAGCAGCCTCGGACAGGGGAGCGATTCACCCCTCCACTTT. This chain joins TRBV7-9 and TRBJ1-6; 9 bases fit TRBD1. The ends lost 5 bases at V and 8 bases at J; junction bases unmatched: 7. The germline V gene has CDR1 SEHNR and CDR2 FQNEAQ (reference sequence). CDR3 length equals 15 residues.

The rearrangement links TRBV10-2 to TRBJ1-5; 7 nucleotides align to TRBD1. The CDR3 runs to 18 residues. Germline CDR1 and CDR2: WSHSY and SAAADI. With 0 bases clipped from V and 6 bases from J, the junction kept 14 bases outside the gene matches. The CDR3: CASSESPGLPGGGQPQHF. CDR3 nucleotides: TGCGCCAGCAGTGAGTCTCCGGGTTTGCCAGGGGGTGGTCAGCCCCAGCATTTT.

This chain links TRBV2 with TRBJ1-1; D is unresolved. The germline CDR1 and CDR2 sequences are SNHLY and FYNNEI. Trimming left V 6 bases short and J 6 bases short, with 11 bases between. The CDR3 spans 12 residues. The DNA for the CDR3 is TGTGCCAGCAGGGTACAAGTCGCTGAAGCTTTCTTT. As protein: CASRVQVAEAFF.

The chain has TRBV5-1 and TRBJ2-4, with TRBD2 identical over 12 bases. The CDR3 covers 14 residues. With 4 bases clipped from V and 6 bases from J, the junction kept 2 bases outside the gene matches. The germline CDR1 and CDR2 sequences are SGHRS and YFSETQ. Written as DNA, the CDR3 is TGCGCCAGCAGCCAGACTAGCGGGGGAAACATTCAGTACTTC. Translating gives CASSQTSGGNIQYF.

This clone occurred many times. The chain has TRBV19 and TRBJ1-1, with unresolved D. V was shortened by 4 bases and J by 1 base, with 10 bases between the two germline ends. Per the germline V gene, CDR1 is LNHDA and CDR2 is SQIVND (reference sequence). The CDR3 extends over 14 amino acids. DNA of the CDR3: TGTGCCAGTAGTACCCCTAGTGAGAACACTGAAGCTTTCTTT. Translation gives CASSTPSENTEAFF.

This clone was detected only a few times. The CDR3 protein is CASSVGPVSYNEQFF. The CDR3 nucleotides read TGTGCCAGCAGCGTAGGTCCTGTGTCCTACAATGAGCAGTTCTTC. The chain employs TRBV9 and TRBJ2-1; D is unclear. The germline V gene has CDR1 SGDLS and CDR2 YYNGEE. This CDR3 comprises 15 residues. Trimming stripped 0 bases from V and 1 base from J, with 8 bases between. Together with reference TRBV9 and TRBJ2-1, the CDR3 gives the full variable domain: DSGVTQTPKHLITATGQRVTLRCSPRSGDLSVYWYQQSLDQGLQFLIQYYNGEERAKGNILERFSAQQFPDLHSELNLSSLELGDSALYFCASSVGPVSYNEQFFGPGTRLTVL.